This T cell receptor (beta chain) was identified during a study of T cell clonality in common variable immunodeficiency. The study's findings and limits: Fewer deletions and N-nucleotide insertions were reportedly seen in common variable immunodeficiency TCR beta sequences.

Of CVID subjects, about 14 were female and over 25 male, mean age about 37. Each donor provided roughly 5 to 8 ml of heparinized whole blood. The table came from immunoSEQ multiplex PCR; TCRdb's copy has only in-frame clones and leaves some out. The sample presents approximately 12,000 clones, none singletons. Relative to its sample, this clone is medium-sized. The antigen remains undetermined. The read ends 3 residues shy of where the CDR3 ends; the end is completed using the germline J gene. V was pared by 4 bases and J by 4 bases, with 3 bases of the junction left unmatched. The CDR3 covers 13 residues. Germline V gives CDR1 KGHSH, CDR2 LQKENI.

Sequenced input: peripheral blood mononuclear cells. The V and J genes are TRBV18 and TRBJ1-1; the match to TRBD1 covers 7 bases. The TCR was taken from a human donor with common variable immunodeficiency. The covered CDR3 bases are TGTGCCAGCTCACGCCGACAGGGCACTGAA. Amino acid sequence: CASSRRQGTE. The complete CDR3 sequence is CASSRRQGTEAFF.